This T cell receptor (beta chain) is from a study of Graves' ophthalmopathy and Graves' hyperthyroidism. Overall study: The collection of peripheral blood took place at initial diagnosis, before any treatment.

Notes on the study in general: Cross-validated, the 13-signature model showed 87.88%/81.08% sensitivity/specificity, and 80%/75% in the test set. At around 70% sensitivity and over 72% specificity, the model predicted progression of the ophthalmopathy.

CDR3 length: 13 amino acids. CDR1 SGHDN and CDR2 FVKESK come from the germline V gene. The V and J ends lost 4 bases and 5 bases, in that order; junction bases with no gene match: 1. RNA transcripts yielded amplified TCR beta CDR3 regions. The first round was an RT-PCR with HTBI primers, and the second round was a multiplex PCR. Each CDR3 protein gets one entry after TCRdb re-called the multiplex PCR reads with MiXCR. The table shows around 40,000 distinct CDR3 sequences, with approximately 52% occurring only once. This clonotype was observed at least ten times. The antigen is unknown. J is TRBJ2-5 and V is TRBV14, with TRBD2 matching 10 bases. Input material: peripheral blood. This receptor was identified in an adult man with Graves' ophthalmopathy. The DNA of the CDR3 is TGTGCCAGCAGCCCGGGACTAGCGGAGACCCAGTACTTC. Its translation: CASSPGLAETQYF.